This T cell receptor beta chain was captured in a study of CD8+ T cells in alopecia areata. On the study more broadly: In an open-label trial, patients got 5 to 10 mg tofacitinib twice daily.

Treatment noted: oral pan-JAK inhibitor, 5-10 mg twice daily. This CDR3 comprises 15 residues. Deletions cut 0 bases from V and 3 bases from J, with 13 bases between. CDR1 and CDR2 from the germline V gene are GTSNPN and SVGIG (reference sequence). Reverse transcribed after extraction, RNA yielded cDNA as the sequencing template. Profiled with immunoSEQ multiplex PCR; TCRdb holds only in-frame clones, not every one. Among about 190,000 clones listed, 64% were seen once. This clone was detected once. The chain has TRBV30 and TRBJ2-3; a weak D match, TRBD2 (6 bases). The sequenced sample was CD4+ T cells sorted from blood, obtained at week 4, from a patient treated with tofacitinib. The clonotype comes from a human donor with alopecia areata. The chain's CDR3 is CAWSVPGTVTDTQYF. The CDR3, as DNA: TGTGCCTGGAGTGTCCCCGGGACTGTTACAGATACGCAGTATTTT.